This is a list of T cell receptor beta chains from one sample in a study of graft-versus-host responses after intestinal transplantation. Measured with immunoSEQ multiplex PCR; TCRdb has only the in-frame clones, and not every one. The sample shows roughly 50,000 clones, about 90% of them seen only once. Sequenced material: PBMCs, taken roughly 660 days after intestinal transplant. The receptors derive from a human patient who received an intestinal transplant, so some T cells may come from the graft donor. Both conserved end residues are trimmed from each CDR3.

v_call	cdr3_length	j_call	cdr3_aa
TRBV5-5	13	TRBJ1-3	ASSLDRGVGNTIY
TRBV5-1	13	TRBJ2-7	ASSSLPGQDYEQY
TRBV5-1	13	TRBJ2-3	ASSLAGPPTDTQY
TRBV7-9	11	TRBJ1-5	ASSLGGGQPQH
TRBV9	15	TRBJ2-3	ASSVDGSGSRTDTQY
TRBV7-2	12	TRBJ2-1	ASSAQPRYNEQF
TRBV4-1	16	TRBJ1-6	ASSQGQPISSYNSPLH
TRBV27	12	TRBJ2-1	ASSLYGDYNEQF
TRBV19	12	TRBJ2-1	ASSIFRSYNEQF
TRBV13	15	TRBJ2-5	ASSFQRTASMGETQY
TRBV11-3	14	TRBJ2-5	ASSKTRGGLQETQY
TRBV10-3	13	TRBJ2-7	AISSSGGLTYEQY
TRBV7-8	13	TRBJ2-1	ASSLEDRGNDEQF
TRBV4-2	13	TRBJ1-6	ASSLAGQDNSPLH
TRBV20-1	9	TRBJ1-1	SARMGVEAF
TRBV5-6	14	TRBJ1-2	ASSPSPGQGFYGYT
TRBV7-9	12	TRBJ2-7	ASSPVTGDYEQY
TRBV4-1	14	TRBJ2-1	ASSQGFFRGRDEQF
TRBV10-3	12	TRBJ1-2	AISDRAGWYGYT
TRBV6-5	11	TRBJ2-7	ATALSYAYEQY
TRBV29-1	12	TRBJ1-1	SVDSGRLNTEAF
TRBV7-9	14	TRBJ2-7	ASSLARTSSGYEQY
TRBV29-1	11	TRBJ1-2	SVDQGGARGYT
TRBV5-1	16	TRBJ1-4	ASSLGQVEGATNEKLF
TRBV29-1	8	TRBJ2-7	SVGTDEQY
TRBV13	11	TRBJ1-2	ASCSGGLFGYT
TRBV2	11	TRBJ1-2	ARRDTVNYGYT
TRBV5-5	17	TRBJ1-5	ASSLAGSARQGLNQPQH
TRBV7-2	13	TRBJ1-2	ASSSRDRGPGGYT
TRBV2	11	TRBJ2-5	ASSEPRTETQY
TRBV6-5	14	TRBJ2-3	ASSYSGTGLTDTQY
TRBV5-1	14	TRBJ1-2	ASSLGTGRKINGYT
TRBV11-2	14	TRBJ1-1	ASSLDPGLGNTEAF
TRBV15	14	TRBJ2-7	ATSRDPDRPSYEQY
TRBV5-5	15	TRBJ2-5	ASSSGTSGGPRETQY
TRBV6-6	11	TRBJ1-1	ASSYSGGSEAF
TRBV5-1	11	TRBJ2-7	ASSSGGGDEQY